The source of this TCR beta chain is a study of cytomegalovirus exposure and HLA in healthy donors. Whole-study results and caveats: An analysis was carried out at a later point. It showed that HLA-associated TCR beta chains were more clonally expanded than equally common non-associated chains. A later analysis showed TCR association rates differing by HLA locus, peaking at DRB1 and lowest at HLA-C.

Amplification used 60 Vbeta primers and 13 Jbeta primers. Only in-frame clones appear in the TCRdb table, and some are missing; sequencing was by immunoSEQ multiplex PCR. The sample has over 100,000 clones; around four fifths are singletons. Germline assignment: CDR1 MDHEN and CDR2 SYDVKM. The CDR3 spans 14 residues. With V trimmed by 5 bases and J by 7 bases, 5 bases remained unmatched. Worth noting for this clone: Its antigen is unknown.

Donors counted as nominally healthy when sampled, yet unrecorded immune exposures were likely. The genes are TRBV28 and TRBJ1-4; 9 nucleotides align to TRBD1. The sample consisted of PBMCs. The sequence derives from a man aged 40-50 years in good health and CMV-seronegative. Written as DNA, the CDR3 is TGTGCCAGCAGTGTGGGACAGGGTTTTGAAAAACTGTTTTTT. Its protein is CASSVGQGFEKLFF.